This TCR beta chain was sequenced for a study of Ad26.COV2.S vaccination and SARS-CoV-2 variants. Study details: The donor participated in the COV1001 trial, in its Ad26.COV2.S arm. Administration of Ad26.COV2.S was intramuscular, either once or twice 56 days apart. The study's findings and limits: Vaccine and placebo recipients had comparable breadth of non-spike TCRs.

The CDR3 extends over 15 amino acids. Germline assignment: CDR1 KGHSH and CDR2 LQKENI. Between the trimmed V and J ends, which lost 2 bases and 7 bases, there was a span of 15 bases. Treatment of the sample: around 19 received Ad26.COV2.S at low or high dose, single or two shots; about five received placebo; per-sample allocation not given. Material that was analyzed had been drawn on day 63 after the first vaccine or placebo injection. Vaccination employed an Ad26 vector expressing the Wuhan-strain SARS-CoV-2 spike. Some clones are missing from TCRdb's copy, which holds only in-frame ones; the method was immunoSEQ multiplex PCR. Here the sample spans 350,000 to 500,000 clones, 89% being singletons. For this clone: What it recognizes is unknown.

The sample here was peripheral blood, taken in a trial of Ad26.COV2.S vaccine versus placebo. The TCR comes from a person between 18 and 59 years old who received the Ad26.COV2.S COVID-19 vaccine or a placebo. The chain is built from TRBV18 and TRBJ2-1; D may be TRBD1 (6 bases). The DNA for the CDR3 is TGTGCCAGCTCACCATTTGGGGGCCCAGAGAATGAGCAGTTCTTC. Amino acid sequence: CASSPFGGPENEQFF. The full variable domain, in which reference TRBV18 and TRBJ2-1 provide the parts outside the CDR3, is NAGVMQNPRHLVRRRGQEARLRCSPMKGHSHVYWYRQLPEEGLKFMVYLQKENIIDESGMPKERFSAEFPKEGPSILRIQQVVRGDSAAYFCASSPFGGPENEQFFGPGTRLTVL.